A selection of T cell receptor beta chains follows, all from one sample in a study of metastatic and nonmetastatic thyroid tumors. TCRdb re-clonotyped the PCR reads through MiXCR. The sample shows 7,000 or so clones, under 35% of them seen only once. Material: adjacent normal tissue. The receptors come from a male donor with papillary thyroid cancer or a benign thyroid nodule (not recorded which). Some clones in this sample may be carry-over from other donors' samples. Both conserved end residues are trimmed from each CDR3.

cdr3_aa: ASSLLVGATDTQY
cdr3_length: 13
v_call: TRBV12-3/TRBV12-4
j_call: TRBJ2-3

cdr3_aa: ASSWTGSGNTIY
cdr3_length: 12
v_call: TRBV6-1
j_call: TRBJ1-3

cdr3_aa: ASTQAFRTEAF
cdr3_length: 11
v_call: TRBV28
j_call: TRBJ1-1

cdr3_aa: ASSLGGTSGGLAYNEQF
cdr3_length: 17
v_call: TRBV11-2
j_call: TRBJ2-1

cdr3_aa: ASSNLAGGGEQF
cdr3_length: 12
v_call: TRBV13
j_call: TRBJ2-1

cdr3_aa: ASSQVLTGVYEQY
cdr3_length: 13
v_call: TRBV4-1
j_call: TRBJ2-7

cdr3_aa: ASRGGSGRAGRYEQY
cdr3_length: 15
v_call: TRBV28
j_call: TRBJ2-7

cdr3_aa: ASTALGRSRGETQY
cdr3_length: 14
v_call: TRBV6-1
j_call: TRBJ2-5

cdr3_aa: SARGTSGRAEQF
cdr3_length: 12
v_call: TRBV20-1
j_call: TRBJ2-1

cdr3_aa: ASSLRGLAYEQY
cdr3_length: 12
v_call: TRBV7-6
j_call: TRBJ2-7

cdr3_aa: AISDVGPGNQPKN
cdr3_length: 13
v_call: TRBV10-3
j_call: TRBJ1-5

cdr3_aa: ASSVDGGGGTEAF
cdr3_length: 13
v_call: TRBV9
j_call: TRBJ1-1

cdr3_aa: ASRLSVEQF
cdr3_length: 9
v_call: TRBV28
j_call: TRBJ2-1

cdr3_aa: ASSRSSGDSYNEQF
cdr3_length: 14
v_call: TRBV7-2
j_call: TRBJ2-1

cdr3_aa: ASSILTQGYEQF
cdr3_length: 12
v_call: TRBV19
j_call: TRBJ2-1

cdr3_aa: ASSDSPLGSEGYT
cdr3_length: 13
v_call: TRBV6-4
j_call: TRBJ1-2

cdr3_aa: ASSEATGGETQY
cdr3_length: 12
v_call: TRBV6-4
j_call: TRBJ2-5

cdr3_aa: ASSESTSGNEKLF
cdr3_length: 13
v_call: TRBV25-1
j_call: TRBJ1-4

cdr3_aa: ASSYSATGTEAF
cdr3_length: 12
v_call: TRBV6-5
j_call: TRBJ1-1

cdr3_aa: ASSIITGGDYGYT
cdr3_length: 13
v_call: TRBV19
j_call: TRBJ1-2

cdr3_aa: ASSYTGGAKPQH
cdr3_length: 12
v_call: TRBV7-2
j_call: TRBJ1-5

cdr3_aa: ASSPDQGEQETQY
cdr3_length: 13
v_call: TRBV7-2
j_call: TRBJ2-5

cdr3_aa: ASSPEIQGITGELF
cdr3_length: 14
v_call: TRBV18
j_call: TRBJ2-2

cdr3_aa: ASEGNEQF
cdr3_length: 8
v_call: TRBV28
j_call: TRBJ2-1

cdr3_aa: ASSPGTMNTGELF
cdr3_length: 13
v_call: TRBV18
j_call: TRBJ2-2

cdr3_aa: SARGTSNSPLH
cdr3_length: 11
v_call: TRBV20-1
j_call: TRBJ1-6

cdr3_aa: ASSLTGVYSNQPQH
cdr3_length: 14
v_call: TRBV5-6
j_call: TRBJ1-5

cdr3_aa: ASSPGDLRNEQF
cdr3_length: 12
v_call: TRBV7-8
j_call: TRBJ2-1

cdr3_aa: ASSLSGTENTEAF
cdr3_length: 13
v_call: TRBV5-6
j_call: TRBJ1-1

cdr3_aa: ATSSIYEQF
cdr3_length: 9
v_call: TRBV24-1
j_call: TRBJ2-1

cdr3_aa: ASSLGGLQENEQF
cdr3_length: 13
v_call: TRBV7-8
j_call: TRBJ2-1

cdr3_aa: SAQQGSNTEAF
cdr3_length: 11
v_call: TRBV20-1
j_call: TRBJ1-1